This is a list of T cell receptor beta chains from one sample in a study of blood T cells in healthy people across ages. TCRdb redid the calling of the 5' RACE reads with MiXCR, one entry per CDR3 protein. The table records fewer than 950,000 distinct CDR3 sequences, around half of them present only once. Material: blood. The source of these receptors is a man older than 75 in good health. CDR3s include the opening cysteine and the closing phenylalanine or tryptophan. The D gene is left open where the match is weak.

d_gene: -
v_gene: TRBV3-1
CDR3aa: CASSKGPGSPPETQYF

d_gene: -
v_gene: TRBV7-9
CDR3aa: CASSLGQVGRDAYF

d_gene: -
v_gene: TRBV20-1
CDR3aa: CSARKGGPGEQFF

d_gene: TRBD2
v_gene: TRBV20-1
CDR3aa: CSARVPGTSVMGETQYF

d_gene: -
v_gene: TRBV6-5
CDR3aa: CASSYDGTGSSYNSPLHF

d_gene: TRBD1
v_gene: TRBV7-9
CDR3aa: CASSRRTGGPPQETQYF

d_gene: -
v_gene: TRBV14
CDR3aa: CASSQNQGVEETQYF

d_gene: TRBD1
v_gene: TRBV4-2
CDR3aa: CASSQAGGQGLNEQFF

d_gene: TRBD1
v_gene: TRBV5-4
CDR3aa: CASSTTGTDYNEQFF

d_gene: TRBD2
v_gene: TRBV7-7
CDR3aa: CASSLGTSSSNEQFF

d_gene: -
v_gene: TRBV3-1
CDR3aa: CASSRLPRNEQFF

d_gene: -
v_gene: TRBV7-9
CDR3aa: CASSLAAGVNTEAFF

d_gene: -
v_gene: TRBV11-2
CDR3aa: CASSARTVLTGYTF

d_gene: TRBD1
v_gene: TRBV24-1
CDR3aa: CATSDPGSTGVSGANVLTF

d_gene: TRBD2
v_gene: TRBV19
CDR3aa: CASGGLAGRDEQFF

d_gene: -
v_gene: TRBV20-1
CDR3aa: CSATHTRGQPQHF

d_gene: TRBD2
v_gene: TRBV28
CDR3aa: CASSLERRGRETQYF

d_gene: TRBD1
v_gene: TRBV27
CDR3aa: CASSLRQGLEGYTF

d_gene: -
v_gene: TRBV27
CDR3aa: CASSFTGRSTDTQYF

d_gene: -
v_gene: TRBV7-9
CDR3aa: CASSFGTGLEKLFF

d_gene: -
v_gene: TRBV18
CDR3aa: CASSPGRLVDEQFF

d_gene: -
v_gene: TRBV20-1
CDR3aa: CSAIHGGGLGEQYF

d_gene: -
v_gene: TRBV29-1
CDR3aa: CSVEGGSGANVPTF

d_gene: TRBD1
v_gene: TRBV7-2
CDR3aa: CASRSGQAGTDTQYF

d_gene: -
v_gene: TRBV4-1
CDR3aa: CASSQVAARGEQFF

d_gene: TRBD2
v_gene: TRBV7-2
CDR3aa: CASSQSGSLGVYEQYF

d_gene: -
v_gene: TRBV28
CDR3aa: CASRRGRSTDTQYF

d_gene: TRBD2
v_gene: TRBV6-6
CDR3aa: CASSYVPLAGGPGEQFF

d_gene: TRBD2
v_gene: TRBV29-1
CDR3aa: CSVDGLAVTGFQETQYF

d_gene: -
v_gene: TRBV14
CDR3aa: CASSQDLALGRSEQYF

d_gene: -
v_gene: TRBV29-1
CDR3aa: CSAKIGNIQYF

d_gene: TRBD2
v_gene: TRBV20-1
CDR3aa: CSARYRLAGPAKNIQYF

d_gene: TRBD1
v_gene: TRBV4-1
CDR3aa: CASSPEESGGGEQFF

d_gene: TRBD2
v_gene: TRBV30
CDR3aa: CAWGMRLAGLYEQYF

d_gene: -
v_gene: TRBV20-1
CDR3aa: CSARILGGLSEKLFF

d_gene: -
v_gene: TRBV2
CDR3aa: CASLKGAGDEQYF

d_gene: -
v_gene: TRBV7-2
CDR3aa: CASSHRSISYEQYF

d_gene: TRBD2
v_gene: TRBV4-2
CDR3aa: CASGPGTSTRYAYF

d_gene: TRBD1
v_gene: TRBV11-2
CDR3aa: CASSPGQGGKNIQYF

d_gene: -
v_gene: TRBV5-1
CDR3aa: CASSLAGWLTEAFF

d_gene: -
v_gene: TRBV5-1
CDR3aa: CASSQDPSGEQFF

d_gene: -
v_gene: TRBV29-1
CDR3aa: CSVESPYEGTAYEQYF

d_gene: TRBD2
v_gene: TRBV20-1
CDR3aa: CSVGRVSGRGNEQFF

d_gene: -
v_gene: TRBV19
CDR3aa: CASRNSHRDLVGEQYF

d_gene: -
v_gene: TRBV28
CDR3aa: CASSLQVRGGTEAFF

d_gene: TRBD1
v_gene: TRBV5-6
CDR3aa: CASSAMTGSTGANVLTF

d_gene: TRBD2
v_gene: TRBV6-2/TRBV6-3
CDR3aa: CASSRTSGSSGANVLTF

d_gene: -
v_gene: TRBV20-1
CDR3aa: CSARTLFSEQYF

d_gene: TRBD1
v_gene: TRBV10-3
CDR3aa: CAIMGLTGTAFF

d_gene: -
v_gene: TRBV13
CDR3aa: CASSLRGLNTEAFF

d_gene: TRBD1
v_gene: TRBV6-5
CDR3aa: CASSLEKRAGTGERKTQYF

d_gene: TRBD1
v_gene: TRBV20-1
CDR3aa: CSARGQLSSYEQYF

d_gene: -
v_gene: TRBV28
CDR3aa: CASIWGRSTEQFF